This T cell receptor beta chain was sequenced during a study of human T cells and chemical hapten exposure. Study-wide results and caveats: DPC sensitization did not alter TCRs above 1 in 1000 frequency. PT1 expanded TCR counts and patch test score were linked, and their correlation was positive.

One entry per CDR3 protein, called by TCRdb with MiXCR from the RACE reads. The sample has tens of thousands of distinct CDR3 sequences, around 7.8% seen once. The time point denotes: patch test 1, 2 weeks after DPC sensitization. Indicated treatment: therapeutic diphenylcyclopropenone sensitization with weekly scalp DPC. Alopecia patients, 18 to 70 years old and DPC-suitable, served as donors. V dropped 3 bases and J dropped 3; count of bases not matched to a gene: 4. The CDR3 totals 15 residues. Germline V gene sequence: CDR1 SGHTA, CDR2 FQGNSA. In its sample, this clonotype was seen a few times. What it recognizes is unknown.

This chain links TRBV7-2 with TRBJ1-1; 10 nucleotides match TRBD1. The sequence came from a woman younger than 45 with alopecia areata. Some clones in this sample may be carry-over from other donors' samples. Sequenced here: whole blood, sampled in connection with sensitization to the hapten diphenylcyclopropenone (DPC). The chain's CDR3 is CASSFQTGGHTEAFF. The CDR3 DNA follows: TGTGCCAGCAGCTTTCAGACAGGGGGCCACACTGAAGCTTTCTTT.